A single sample is the source of the 25 T cell receptor beta chains below, sequenced in a study of blood T cells in healthy people across ages. Primed by a sample-barcoded 5' primer and a J-beta primer mix, a second PCR proceeded for about 6 to 12 cycles. MiXCR, applied by TCRdb to the 5' RACE reads, yields one record per CDR3 protein. This repertoire shows 1.5 million to 2 million distinct CDR3 sequences, around 48% found once; its top ten account for less than 2.5%. Sequencing was carried out using blood. The source of these receptors is a woman between 40 and 50 years old in good health.

The gene calls are TRBV6-2 or TRBV6-3 and TRBJ2-1; 11 bases map to TRBD1. Germline trimming cut 10 bases from V and 3 bases from J; bases unmatched to any gene: 11. This CDR3 contains 16 residues. Looked up from germline, CDR1 is MNHEY and CDR2 is SVGEGT. CDR3 sequence (DNA): TGTGCCACCCTGACTACCGGGACAGGGGGCTACAATGAGCAGTTCTTC. Translation gives CATLTTGTGGYNEQFF.

This clonotype appeared a few times. The chain joins TRBV29-1 to TRBJ1-5, with D perhaps matching TRBD1 (5 bases). The length of the CDR3 is 13 residues. Trimming stripped 4 bases from V and 6 bases from J, with 13 bases between. CDR1 is SQVTM and CDR2 is ANQGSEA in the germline V gene. DNA of the CDR3: TGCAGCGTTGTTGGAGGGGCCGGTCAGCCCCAGCATTTT. It codes for CSVVGGAGQPQHF.

The chain has TRBV12-3 or TRBV12-4 and TRBJ2-1; D not certain. Trimming took 5 bases from V and 8 from J, leaving 10 bases between them. CDR3 length: 12 residues. The CDR3 loop is CASSPDVHEQFF. CDR3 DNA sequence: TGTGCCAGCAGTCCTGATGTGCATGAGCAGTTCTTC.

The chain has TRBV7-9 and TRBJ2-3; D tentatively reads TRBD1 or TRBD2 (5 bases each). This CDR3 spans 13 amino acids. The germline CDR1 and CDR2 sequences are SEHNR and FQNEAQ (reference sequence). V lost 6 bases and J lost 0, with 7 bases in between. The CDR3 region is CASRGVSTDTQYF. The DNA of the CDR3 is TGTGCCAGCAGGGGGGTAAGCACAGATACGCAGTATTTT. Full variable domain (outside the CDR3, taken from reference TRBV7-9 and TRBJ2-3): DTGVSQNPRHKITKRGQNVTFRCDPISEHNRLYWYRQTLGQGPEFLTYFQNEAQLEKSRLLSDRFSAERPKGSFSTLEIQRTEQGDSAMYLCASRGVSTDTQYFGPGTRLTVL.

The chain carries TRBV19 and TRBJ2-5; TRBD2 agrees at 7 bases. Germline CDR1 is LNHDA and CDR2 is SQIVND (reference sequence). The CDR3 contains 16 residues. V trimming: 5 bases; J trimming: 0 bases; junction bases outside the gene matches: 9. As DNA, the CDR3 is TGTGCCAGTAGTCCGAACAGCGGGGTCTACCAAGAGACCCAGTACTTC. Its translation: CASSPNSGVYQETQYF.

The V and J genes are TRBV7-8 and TRBJ2-5, with TRBD1 matching 10 bases. TRBJ2-7 explains the end of the DNA better; the J call may be wrong. This CDR3 spans 14 amino acids. CDR1 is SGHVS, CDR2 FQNEAQ, per germline. CDR3 in DNA: TGTGCCAGCAGCCCGGGGACAGGGGTACACGAGCAGTACTTC. Translation: CASSPGTGVHEQYF.

The chain uses TRBV7-9 and TRBJ1-4; no clear D gene. The germline V gene encodes CDR1 SEHNR and CDR2 FQNEAQ (reference sequence). Trimming took 1 base from V and 8 from J, leaving 5 bases between them. The CDR3 covers 12 residues. CDR3 DNA: TGTGCCAGCAGCTTAGTCTCCGAAAAACTGTTTTTT. It translates to CASSLVSEKLFF.

V is TRBV12-3 or TRBV12-4 and J is TRBJ2-3; 10 bases line up with TRBD2. The CDR3 is 15 amino acids. The ends lost 5 bases at V and 4 bases at J; junction bases unmatched: 6. As DNA, the CDR3 is TGTGCCAGCAGTCCTAGCGGGGGAAGGGCAGATACGCAGTATTTT. It specifies CASSPSGGRADTQYF.

The chain employs TRBV12-3 or TRBV12-4 and TRBJ2-1; 7 bases line up with TRBD2. Trimming cost V 6 bases and J 6 bases; bases outside gene matches: 5. CDR3 length: 13 residues. In DNA form, the CDR3 reads TGTGCCAGCAGGCCGGGGGGATTCAATGAGCAGTTCTTC. Translated: CASRPGGFNEQFF.

This chain joins TRBV20-1 and TRBJ1-2; 7 bases map to TRBD1. The CDR3 sequence is 15 residues long. Per germline, CDR1 DFQATT and CDR2 SNEGSKA (reference sequence). Trimming removed 0 bases from V and 4 bases from J; junction bases left unmatched: 8. The CDR3 DNA follows: TGCAGTGCTAGAGATTTGCAGGGGGGGGTCTATGGCTACACCTTC. Translating it yields CSARDLQGGVYGYTF.

This clonotype was counted a few times. J is TRBJ1-2 and V is TRBV6-5, with no clear D. The CDR3 length is 16 residues. Germline CDR1 MNHEY, CDR2 SVGAGI. V shed 3 bases and J shed 0 bases, with 14 bases lying between them. Here the CDR3 reads CASSYPVGSANYGYTF. The CDR3 DNA reads TGTGCCAGCAGTTATCCCGTAGGGTCGGCTAACTATGGCTACACCTTC.

Points on this clonotype: An end of the junction does not agree with germline; a read error may underlie this. J is TRBJ2-2 and V is TRBV24-1; D might be TRBD1 (6 bases). The germline V gene encodes CDR1 KGHDR and CDR2 SFDVKD. The CDR3 sequence is 15 residues long. Written as DNA, the CDR3 is TGTGCCACCAGTCCAGGGGATTCGAAAACCGGGGAGCTGTTTTTT. Its translation is CATSPGDSKTGELFF.

This clonotype was seen only a few times. The chain links TRBV14 to TRBJ2-7, with 8 nucleotides matching TRBD1. CDR1 SGHDN and CDR2 FVKESK come from the germline V gene. The CDR3 totals 16 residues. V trimming: 3 bases; J trimming: 4 bases; junction bases outside the gene matches: 11. The DNA of the CDR3 is TGTGCCAGCAGCCACGAAACTGGACAGGGCCGATACGAGCAGTACTTC. This codes for CASSHETGQGRYEQYF.

Ten or more counts support this clonotype. J is TRBJ2-7 and V is TRBV12-3 or TRBV12-4; no reliable D call. This CDR3 comprises 14 residues. Trimming cost V 5 bases and J 0 bases, with 11 bases left between them. The CDR3 spells CASSSRIPSYEQYF. The CDR3 bases are TGTGCCAGCAGTAGCAGGATTCCCTCCTACGAGCAGTACTTC.

The rearrangement joins TRBV6-6 to TRBJ1-1, with 9 bases aligning to TRBD1. Germline CDR1 and CDR2: MNHNY and SVGAGI (reference sequence). The CDR3 sequence is 14 residues long. J was trimmed by 6 bases and V by 2 bases; bases with no gene match: 4. The CDR3 loop is CASSYTTGGPEAFF. The CDR3 DNA reads as TGTGCCAGCAGTTACACAACAGGGGGCCCTGAAGCTTTCTTT.

V usage is TRBV4-1 and J usage is TRBJ2-3, with 8 bases lining up with TRBD2. Per germline, CDR1 MGHRA and CDR2 YSYEKL. The length of the CDR3 is 16 residues. V lost 4 bases to trimming and J lost 2 bases; unmatched junction nucleotides: 8. The CDR3 sequence: CASSPRTSFSTDTQYF. The CDR3 DNA is TGCGCCAGCAGCCCCCGGACTAGCTTTTCCACAGATACGCAGTATTTT.

The chain is built from TRBV27 and TRBJ1-5; weak D call: TRBD1 (5 bases). The germline V gene encodes CDR1 MNHEY and CDR2 SMNVEV (reference sequence). The CDR3 sequence is 15 residues long. Between the trimmed V and J ends, which lost 1 base and 3 bases, there was a span of 10 bases. CDR3 in DNA: TGTGCCAGCAGTTTATTTCAGGGTACCAATCAGCCCCAGCATTTT. It specifies CASSLFQGTNQPQHF.

CDR3 in DNA: TGTGCCAGCAGTGAAATAAGAGGGACCAGCACAGATACGCAGTATTTT. Translated, it gives CASSEIRGTSTDTQYF. The V and J genes are TRBV6-1 and TRBJ2-3, with D perhaps TRBD1 or TRBD2 (5 bases each). V gave up 2 bases and J gave up 0 bases, with 12 bases separating them. This CDR3 region has 16 residues. The germline V gene has CDR1 MNHNS and CDR2 SASEGT.

The rearrangement links TRBV7-6 to TRBJ1-1; D is uncertain. The CDR3 is 12 residues long. CDR1 is SGHVS, CDR2 FNYEAQ, per germline. Trimming shortened V by 2 bases and J by 8 bases, and 9 bases separated the two germline ends. CDR3 sequence: CASSLSSPEAFF. CDR3 sequence (DNA): TGTGCCAGCAGCTTATCTAGTCCCGAAGCTTTCTTT.

This clonotype was picked up a small number of times. This sequence joins TRBV20-1 and TRBJ1-2; unclear D gene. Germline CDR1 is DFQATT and CDR2 is SNEGSKA (reference sequence). CDR3 length equals 12 residues. V was pared by 5 bases and J by 6 bases, with 13 bases between. The CDR3 here is CSAERLEDGYTF. CDR3 coding DNA: TGCAGTGCTGAGAGGTTGGAAGATGGCTACACCTTC.

This chain uses TRBV20-1 with TRBJ2-1; 11 bases line up with TRBD2. V lost 1 base, J lost 6 bases, and 14 bases stayed unmatched. The germline V gene encodes CDR1 DFQATT and CDR2 SNEGSKA (reference sequence). CDR3 length equals 18 residues. This chain's CDR3 is CSARAYTGTSGRTNEQFF. For the CDR3, the DNA is TGCAGTGCTAGAGCTTACACCGGGACTAGCGGCAGGACCAATGAGCAGTTCTTC.

The chain combines TRBV7-2 with TRBJ2-5, with TRBD1 identical over 7 bases. CDR1 SGHTA and CDR2 FQGNSA come from the germline V gene. This CDR3 comprises 14 residues. With V trimmed by 4 bases and J by 5 bases, 7 bases remained unmatched. CDR3 nucleotides: TGTGCCAGCAGCTACCGCGGACAGGCGGAGACCCAGTACTTC. This translates into CASSYRGQAETQYF.

The chain employs TRBV3-1 and TRBJ1-5; D is unclear. V gave up 2 bases and J gave up 4 bases, with 9 bases separating them. The germline V gene encodes CDR1 LGHDT and CDR2 YNNKEL (reference sequence). CDR3 length: 14 residues. CDR3 residues: CASSQTPRNQPQHF. The CDR3 region has the DNA TGTGCCAGCAGCCAAACTCCGAGAAATCAGCCCCAGCATTTT.

The chain has TRBV7-2 and TRBJ1-4; D is unresolved. Germline V CDR1 and CDR2: SGHTA, FQGNSA. Trimming pared 5 bases from V and 6 bases from J, leaving 25 bases between. The CDR3 has 18 residues. The CDR3 here is CASSVNRAVEGVDEKLFF. In nucleotides, the CDR3 is TGTGCCAGCAGCGTCAACCGGGCCGTTGAGGGAGTCGATGAAAAACTGTTTTTT.

In its sample, this clonotype was seen a few times. This chain joins TRBV27 and TRBJ2-3, with no clear D. Germline lookup yields CDR1 MNHEY and CDR2 SMNVEV (reference sequence). CDR3 length: 16 amino acids. Trimming removed 0 bases from V and 2 bases from J, with 12 bases in between. The CDR3 reads CASSLSGRPSTDTQYF. CDR3 DNA sequence: TGTGCCAGCAGTTTATCCGGACGGCCATCCACAGATACGCAGTATTTT.